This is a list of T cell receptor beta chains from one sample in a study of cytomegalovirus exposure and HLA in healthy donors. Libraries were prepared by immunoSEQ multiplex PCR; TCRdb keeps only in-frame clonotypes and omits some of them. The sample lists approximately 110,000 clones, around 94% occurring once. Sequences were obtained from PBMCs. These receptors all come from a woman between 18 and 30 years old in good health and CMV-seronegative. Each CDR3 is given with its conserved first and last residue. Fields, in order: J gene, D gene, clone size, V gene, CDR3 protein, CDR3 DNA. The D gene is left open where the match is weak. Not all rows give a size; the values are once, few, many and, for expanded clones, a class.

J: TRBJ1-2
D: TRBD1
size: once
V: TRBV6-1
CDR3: CAIRTGTGIRGYTF
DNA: TGTGCCATAAGAACCGGGACAGGGATCCGCGGCTACACCTTC

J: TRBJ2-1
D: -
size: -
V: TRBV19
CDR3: CASSPLGGGRNEQFF
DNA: TGTGCCAGTAGTCCTCTGGGCGGAGGGAGGAATGAGCAGTTCTTC

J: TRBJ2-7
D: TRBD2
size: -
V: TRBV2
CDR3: CASREAGGPYEQYF
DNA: TGTGCCAGCAGAGAAGCGGGAGGGCCCTACGAGCAGTACTTC

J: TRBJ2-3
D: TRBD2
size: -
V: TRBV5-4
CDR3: CASSLSLAGTDTQYF
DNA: TGTGCCAGCAGCTTGTCCCTAGCGGGCACAGATACGCAGTATTTT

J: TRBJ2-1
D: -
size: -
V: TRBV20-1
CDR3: CSALRSYEQFF
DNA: TGCAGTGCCCTCAGATCGTATGAGCAGTTCTTC

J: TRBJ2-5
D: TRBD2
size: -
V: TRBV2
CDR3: CASRREVQETQYF
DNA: TGTGCCAGCCGGCGGGAGGTACAAGAGACCCAGTACTTC

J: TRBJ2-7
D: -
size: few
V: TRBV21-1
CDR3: CAQGSEQYF
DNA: TGTGCCCAGGGGTCCGAGCAGTACTTC

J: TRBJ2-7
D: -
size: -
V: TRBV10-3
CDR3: CAISESRNRESYEQYF
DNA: TGTGCCATCAGTGAGAGTCGAAACAGGGAGTCCTACGAGCAGTACTTC

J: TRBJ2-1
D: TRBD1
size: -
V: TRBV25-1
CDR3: CASSWTGGFNEQFF
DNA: TGTGCCAGCAGCTGGACAGGGGGTTTCAATGAGCAGTTCTTC

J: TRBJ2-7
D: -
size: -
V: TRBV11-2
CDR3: CASSLNSGGPSGEQYF
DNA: TGTGCCAGCAGCTTGAATAGCGGAGGTCCCTCTGGAGAGCAGTACTTC

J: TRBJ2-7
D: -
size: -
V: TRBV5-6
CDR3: CASSPPGGTYEQYF
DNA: TGTGCCAGCAGCCCTCCGGGGGGCACCTACGAGCAGTACTTC

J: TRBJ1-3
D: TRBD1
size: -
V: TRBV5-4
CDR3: CASRHEGQGNTIYF
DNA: TGTGCCAGCAGACATGAGGGACAGGGAAACACCATATATTTT

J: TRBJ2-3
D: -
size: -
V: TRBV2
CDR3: CASSDLRGSTDTQYF
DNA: TGTGCCAGCAGTGATTTGCGGGGCAGCACAGATACGCAGTATTTT

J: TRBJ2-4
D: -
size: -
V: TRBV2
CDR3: CASLEGPGKNIQYF
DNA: TGTGCCAGCTTGGAGGGACCTGGCAAAAACATTCAGTACTTC

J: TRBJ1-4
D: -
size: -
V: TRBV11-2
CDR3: CASSLEPGFRTNEKLFF
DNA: TGTGCCAGCAGCTTAGAGCCAGGATTTAGAACTAATGAAAAACTGTTTTTT

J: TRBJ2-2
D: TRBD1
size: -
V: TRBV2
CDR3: CASSTTGANTGELFF
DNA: TGTGCCAGCAGTACAACAGGGGCGAACACCGGGGAGCTGTTTTTT

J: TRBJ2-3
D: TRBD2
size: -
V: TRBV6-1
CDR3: CASSETGLALSTDTQYF
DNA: TGTGCCAGCAGTGAAACAGGACTAGCCCTTAGCACAGATACGCAGTATTTT

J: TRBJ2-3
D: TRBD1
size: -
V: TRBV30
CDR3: CAWSETTGGADTQYF
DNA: TGTGCCTGGAGTGAAACGACAGGGGGTGCAGATACGCAGTATTTT

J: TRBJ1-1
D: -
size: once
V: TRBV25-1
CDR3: CASTSRRTTEAFF
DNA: TGTGCCAGCACCTCACGGAGGACCACTGAAGCTTTCTTT